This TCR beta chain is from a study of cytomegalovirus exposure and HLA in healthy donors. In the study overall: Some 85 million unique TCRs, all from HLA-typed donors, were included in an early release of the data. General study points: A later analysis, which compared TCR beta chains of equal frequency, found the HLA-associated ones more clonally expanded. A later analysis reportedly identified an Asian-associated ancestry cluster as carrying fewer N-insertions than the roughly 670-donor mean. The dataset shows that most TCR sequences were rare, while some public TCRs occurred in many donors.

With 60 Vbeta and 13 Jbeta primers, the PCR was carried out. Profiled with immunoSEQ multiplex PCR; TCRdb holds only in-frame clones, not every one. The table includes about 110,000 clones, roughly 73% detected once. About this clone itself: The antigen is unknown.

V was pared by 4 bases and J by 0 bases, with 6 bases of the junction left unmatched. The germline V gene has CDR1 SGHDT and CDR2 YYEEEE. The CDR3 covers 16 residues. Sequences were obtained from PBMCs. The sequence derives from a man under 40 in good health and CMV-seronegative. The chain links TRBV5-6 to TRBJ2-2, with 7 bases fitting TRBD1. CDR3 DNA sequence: TGTGCCAGCAGCCAACGACAGGGCGCGAACACCGGGGAGCTGTTTTTT. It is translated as CASSQRQGANTGELFF.